The 21 T cell receptor beta chains below were found in one sample sequenced in a study of cytomegalovirus exposure and HLA in healthy donors. It was with 60 Vbeta and 13 Jbeta primers that the PCR ran. Method: immunoSEQ multiplex PCR; TCRdb's copy keeps in-frame clones and lacks some. The sample records approximately 160,000 clones, 82% being singletons. The material sequenced was PBMCs. These receptors all stem from a girl aged 5-17 years in good health and CMV-seropositive.

This clone has just a few counts. V is TRBV2 and J is TRBJ1-1; 10 bases agree with TRBD1. The CDR3 contains 15 residues. In germline, CDR1 is SNHLY, CDR2 FYNNEI. V shed 8 bases and J 5 bases; nucleotides not matched to a gene: 11. The CDR3 bases are TGTGCCAGCCAAAATCCGGGACAGGGGAAAACTGAAGCTTTCTTT. Its translation: CASQNPGQGKTEAFF.

The count of this clone is one. The rearrangement uses TRBV30 and TRBJ1-2; 7 nucleotides agree with TRBD1. This CDR3 is 17 amino acids long. V lost 0 bases to trimming and J lost 0 bases; unmatched junction nucleotides: 10. Germline values: CDR1 GTSNPN, CDR2 SVGIG (reference sequence). In DNA, the CDR3 is TGTGCCTGGAGTGTACCTCCGACAGGGCTTCCTAACTATGGCTACACCTTC. It codes for CAWSVPPTGLPNYGYTF.

The genes are TRBV28 and TRBJ2-3; 7 nucleotides align to TRBD2. The CDR3 totals 15 residues. Germline-derived CDR1 and CDR2 are MDHEN and SYDVKM. The V gene end was trimmed by 5 bases and the J gene end by 5 bases; junction bases not matched to a gene: 10. The CDR3 protein is CASSGTTKLEDTQYF. The DNA for the CDR3 is TGTGCCAGCAGTGGGACTACTAAACTCGAAGATACGCAGTATTTT.

The chain links TRBV27 to TRBJ2-7; D is possibly TRBD2 (6 bases). V was cut by 4 bases and J by 6 bases, with 16 bases left in between. Germline CDR1 reads MNHEY; CDR2 reads SMNVEV (reference sequence). The CDR3 contains 14 residues. DNA of the CDR3: TGTGCCAGCAGTTGGGGGACTGGTTTCGGCGAGCAGTACTTC. Protein sequence: CASSWGTGFGEQYF.

The chain employs TRBV27 and TRBJ1-2, with D perhaps TRBD1 (6 bases). The V gene lost 3 bases and the J gene lost 4 bases, with 12 bases spanning the gap. Germline CDR1 is MNHEY and CDR2 is SMNVEV (reference sequence). This CDR3 has 14 residues. The CDR3 loop reads CASSFQGQSYGYTF. CDR3 sequence (DNA): TGTGCCAGCAGTTTCCAGGGACAAAGCTATGGCTACACCTTC.

This chain links TRBV4-1 with TRBJ1-4; 8 positions agree with TRBD1. Unmatched junction bases numbered 7, after V lost 2 bases and J lost 8 bases. The CDR3 covers 15 residues. Germline V gene lookup returns CDR1 MGHRA and CDR2 YSYEKL. The CDR3 region is CASSQLTGEEEKLFF. The CDR3 region has the DNA TGCGCCAGCAGCCAATTGACAGGGGAGGAGGAAAAACTGTTTTTT.

CDR3 sequence reads: CASSLLTPSSGNTIYF. The CDR3 nucleotides are TGTGCCAGCAGCCTCTTGACACCGAGCTCTGGAAACACCATATATTTT. The V gene is TRBV14, the J gene TRBJ1-3; D gene ambiguous. The CDR3 totals 16 residues. V was clipped by 4 bases and J by 0 bases, with 13 bases between them. Germline CDR1 reads SGHDN; CDR2 reads FVKESK. Combining the CDR3 with reference TRBV14 and TRBJ1-3 gives the whole variable domain EAGVTQFPSHSVIEKGQTVTLRCDPISGHDNLYWYRRVMGKEIKFLLHFVKESKQDESGMPNNRFLAERTGGTYSTLKVQPAELEDSGVYFCASSLLTPSSGNTIYFGEGSWLTVV.

This clone was seen only once. The chain recombines TRBV6-6 with TRBJ1-2, with unresolved D. The ends were cut back, 5 bases at V and 6 bases at J, with 10 bases in the middle. CDR1 and CDR2 (germline): MNHNY, SVGAGI (reference sequence). The CDR3 is 12 amino acids. This chain's CDR3 is CASSLQTDGYTF. The CDR3 region has the DNA TGTGCCAGCAGTCTACAGACGGATGGCTACACCTTC.

This chain connects TRBV29-1 to TRBJ2-3, with TRBD2 identical over 7 bases. This CDR3 has 16 amino acids. The V gene end was trimmed by 0 bases and the J gene end by 6 bases; junction bases not matched to a gene: 12. Germline V gene data show CDR1 as SQVTM and CDR2 as ANQGSEA. CDR3 nucleotide sequence: TGCAGCGTTGAAGATCGTCTAGCGGAAGGGGTGGATACGCAGTATTTT. This gives the protein CSVEDRLAEGVDTQYF.

The chain combines TRBV6-5 with TRBJ1-1; the match to TRBD1 covers 9 bases. The CDR3 extends over 16 amino acids. V lost 2 bases to trimming and J lost 0 bases; unmatched junction nucleotides: 4. The germline V gene encodes CDR1 MNHEY and CDR2 SVGAGI. CDR3 loop: CASSYPRQGVNTEAFF. In DNA, the CDR3 is TGTGCCAGCAGTTACCCAAGACAGGGGGTGAACACTGAAGCTTTCTTT.

This chain connects TRBV27 to TRBJ1-2; D is perhaps TRBD1 (5 bases). Germline V gene sequence: CDR1 MNHEY, CDR2 SMNVEV (reference sequence). The CDR3 totals 15 residues. V was shortened by 8 bases and J by 3 bases, with 19 bases between the two germline ends. The DNA of the CDR3 is TGTGCCAGCGCGACCGGGGGGGGTCCCTACTATGGCTACACCTTC. Its translation is CASATGGGPYYGYTF.

CDR3 nucleotide sequence: TGTGCCAGCAGTGACAGGACTAGTGTAAATGAGCAGTTCTTC. Translated, it gives CASSDRTSVNEQFF. This chain links TRBV2 with TRBJ2-1; TRBD2 aligns across 7 bases. The V segment lost 3 bases and the J segment 7 bases; nucleotides outside the gene matches: 6. CDR1 is SNHLY, CDR2 FYNNEI, per germline. This CDR3 is 14 amino acids long.

The genes are TRBV5-6 and TRBJ1-2; unclear D gene. Germline V gives CDR1 SGHDT, CDR2 YYEEEE. The germline V and J ends were trimmed by 4 bases and 0 bases, with 10 bases remaining between them. The CDR3 has 14 residues. The CDR3 nucleotides are TGTGCCAGCAGCATCCTGGGAGCTAACTATGGCTACACCTTC. This gives the protein CASSILGANYGYTF. The variable domain in full, completed from reference TRBV5-6 and TRBJ1-2, reads DAGVTQSPTHLIKTRGQQVTLRCSPKSGHDTVSWYQQALGQGPQFIFQYYEEEERQRGNFPDRFSGHQFPNYSSELNVNALLLGDSALYLCASSILGANYGYTFGSGTRLTVV.

This clone was observed once. The V call is TRBV28, the J call TRBJ2-7, with a weak D call TRBD1 (6 bases). Trimming cost V 5 bases and J 5 bases, with 10 bases left between them. This CDR3 contains 12 residues. Per the germline V gene, CDR1 is MDHEN and CDR2 is SYDVKM. CDR3 sequence reads: CASSRYRDEQYF. The CDR3 region has the DNA TGTGCCAGCAGTAGATACAGGGACGAGCAGTACTTC.

The chain employs TRBV6-4 and TRBJ2-7, with D tentatively TRBD1 (6 bases). This CDR3 comprises 15 residues. The germline gives CDR1 MRHNA, CDR2 SNTAGT. Trimming took 4 bases from V and 2 from J, leaving 15 bases between them. The CDR3 DNA follows: TGTGCCAGCAGTGTCGGGTCCCAGGGGACCTACGAGCAGTACTTC. Translating gives CASSVGSQGTYEQYF.

As regards this clone: This sample includes further DNA sequences coding for the same CDR3. V and J are TRBV7-9 and TRBJ2-7, with TRBD2 matching 9 bases. Germline trimming cut 2 bases from V and 1 base from J; bases unmatched to any gene: 0. The CDR3 totals 14 residues. Germline CDR1 reads SEHNR; CDR2 reads FQNEAQ (reference sequence). The CDR3 DNA is TGTGCCAGCAGCTTACTAGCGGGGTCCTACGAGCAGTACTTC. Its translation: CASSLLAGSYEQYF.

The gene calls are TRBV28 and TRBJ2-7, with TRBD1 identical over 9 bases. CDR1 is MDHEN, CDR2 SYDVKM, per germline. The CDR3 consists of 15 residues. After removal of 6 bases from V and 2 bases from J, the junction contained 8 bases not matched to a gene. CDR3 in amino acids: CASRTGTGLTYEQYF. CDR3 bases: TGTGCCAGCAGGACCGGGACAGGGTTGACCTACGAGCAGTACTTC.

This clone occurred a few times. The chain uses TRBV5-5 and TRBJ1-4; maybe TRBD1 (6 bases). CDR1 and CDR2 (germline): SGHKS, YYEKEE (reference sequence). CDR3 size: 16 residues. The ends were cut back, 2 bases at V and 6 bases at J, with 17 bases in the middle. CDR3 loop: CASSFSGEDMDEKLFF. The CDR3 DNA is TGTGCCAGCAGCTTTTCAGGGGAAGATATGGATGAAAAACTGTTTTTT.

The rearrangement joins TRBV2 to TRBJ2-5, with D tentatively TRBD2 (6 bases). Germline CDR1 and CDR2: SNHLY and FYNNEI. The CDR3 contains 13 residues. V gave up 6 bases and J gave up 3 bases, with 11 bases separating them. The DNA for the CDR3 is TGTGCCAGCAGCACGGAGGGTGAAGAGACCCAGTACTTC. Translated: CASSTEGEETQYF.

The chain has TRBV5-6 and TRBJ2-5; D is undetermined. The CDR3 runs to 13 residues. Germline V gene sequence: CDR1 SGHDT, CDR2 YYEEEE. The V gene lost 1 base and the J gene lost 3 bases, with 7 bases spanning the gap. The chain's CDR3 is CASSLFREETQYF. The CDR3 region has the DNA TGTGCCAGCAGCTTGTTCCGAGAAGAGACCCAGTACTTC.

This chain joins TRBV4-3 and TRBJ1-2; 8 nucleotides line up with TRBD1. The junction had 5 bases not matched to a gene; V was cut back by 2 bases and J by 0 bases. The CDR3 extends over 16 amino acids. Per germline, CDR1 LGHNA and CDR2 YSLEER. The CDR3 DNA is TGCGCCAGCAGCCAACTGACAGGGGCGCCTAACTATGGCTACACCTTC. As protein: CASSQLTGAPNYGYTF.